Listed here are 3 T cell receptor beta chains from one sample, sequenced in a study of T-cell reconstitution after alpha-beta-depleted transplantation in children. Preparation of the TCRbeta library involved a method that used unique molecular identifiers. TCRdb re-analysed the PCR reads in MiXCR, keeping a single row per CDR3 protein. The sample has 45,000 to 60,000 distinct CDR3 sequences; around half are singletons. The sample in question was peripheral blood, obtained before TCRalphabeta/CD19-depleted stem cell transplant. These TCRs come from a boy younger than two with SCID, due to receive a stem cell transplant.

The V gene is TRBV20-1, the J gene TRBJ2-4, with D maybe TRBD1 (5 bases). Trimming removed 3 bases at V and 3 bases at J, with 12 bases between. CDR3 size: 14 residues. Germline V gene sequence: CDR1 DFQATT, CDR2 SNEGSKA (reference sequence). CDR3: CSASLSQGKNIQYF. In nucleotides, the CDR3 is TGCAGTGCTAGCCTTTCTCAGGGCAAAAACATTCAGTACTTC.

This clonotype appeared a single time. Written as DNA, the CDR3 is TGTGCCAGCAGCGCAGGGGGGAGCTCCTACAATGAGCAGTTCTTC. Protein sequence: CASSAGGSSYNEQFF. The chain has TRBV9 and TRBJ2-1; a possible D gene is TRBD1 (7 bases). The V end was cut by 3 bases, the J end by 0 bases, with 10 bases between. CDR3 length: 15 residues. Per germline, CDR1 SGDLS and CDR2 YYNGEE.

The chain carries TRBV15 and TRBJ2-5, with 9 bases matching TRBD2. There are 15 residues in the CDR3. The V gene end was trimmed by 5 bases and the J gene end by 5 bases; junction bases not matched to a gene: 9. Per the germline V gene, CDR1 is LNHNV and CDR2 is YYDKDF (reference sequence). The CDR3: CATSSGRGGRETQYF. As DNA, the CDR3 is TGTGCCACCAGCTCCGGGCGGGGGGGCAGGGAGACCCAGTACTTC.